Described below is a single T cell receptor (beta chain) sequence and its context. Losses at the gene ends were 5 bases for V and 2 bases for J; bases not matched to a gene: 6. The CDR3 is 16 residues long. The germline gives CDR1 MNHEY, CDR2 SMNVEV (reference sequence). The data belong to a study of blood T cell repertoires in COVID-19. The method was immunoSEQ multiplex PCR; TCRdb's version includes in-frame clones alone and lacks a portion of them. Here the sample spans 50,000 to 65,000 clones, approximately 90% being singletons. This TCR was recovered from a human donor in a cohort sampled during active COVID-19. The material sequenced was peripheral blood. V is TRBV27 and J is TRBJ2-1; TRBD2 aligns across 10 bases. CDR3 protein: CASSPNLAGAYNEQFF. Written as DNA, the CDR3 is TGTGCCAGCAGTCCGAACCTAGCGGGGGCCTACAATGAGCAGTTCTTC.